This T cell receptor beta chain is from a study of cytomegalovirus exposure and HLA in healthy donors. Using immunoSEQ multiplex PCR, the repertoire was profiled, and TCRdb retains in-frame clones only, with some absent. The data contain 70,000 or so clones, approximately 95% of them singletons. The validation cohort, a group of over a hundred subjects, included the donors and was separate from the roughly 700-subject first cohort. Whole-study findings and limits: The tendency of first-cohort TCR clusters to co-occur in the roughly 130 validation repertoires emerged from a later analysis. There were a few CMV-associated chains whose specificity for CMV antigens was confirmed in vitro. Rare sequences made up most TCRs, while some public TCRs were found in many donors.

The J segment lost 5 bases and the V segment lost 4 bases, leaving 9 bases of the junction unmatched. Germline V gives CDR1 MNHEY, CDR2 SVGAGI. The CDR3 extends over 16 amino acids. As to this clone: Its antigen is unidentified.

This TCR derives from a man in his late teens or twenties in good health and CMV-seropositive. V and J are TRBV6-5 and TRBJ2-5, with TRBD2 identical over 11 bases. The material sequenced was PBMCs. The CDR3 loop reads CASSSRSGRAGETQYF. In nucleotides, the CDR3 is TGTGCCAGCAGTTCGCGTAGCGGGAGGGCAGGGGAGACCCAGTACTTC.